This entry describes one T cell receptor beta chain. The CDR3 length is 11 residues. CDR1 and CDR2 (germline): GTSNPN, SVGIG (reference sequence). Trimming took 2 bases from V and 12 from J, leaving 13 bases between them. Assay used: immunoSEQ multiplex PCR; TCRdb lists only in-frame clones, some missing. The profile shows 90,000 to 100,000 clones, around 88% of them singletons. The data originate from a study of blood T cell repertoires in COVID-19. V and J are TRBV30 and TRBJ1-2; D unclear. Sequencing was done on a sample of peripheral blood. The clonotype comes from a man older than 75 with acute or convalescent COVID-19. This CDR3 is CAWSRRGGNTF. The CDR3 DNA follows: TGTGCCTGGAGTAGACGGGGAGGGAACACCTTC. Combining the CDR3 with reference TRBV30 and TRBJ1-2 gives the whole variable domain SQTIHQWPATLVQPVGSPLSLECTVEGTSNPNLYWYRQAAGRGLQLLFYSVGIGQISSEVPQNLSASRPQDRQFILSSKKLLLSDSGFYLCAWSRRGGNTFGSGTRLTVV.